Detailed here is one T cell receptor (beta chain). The data originate from a study of chemoradiotherapy in HPV16-positive cancers. V was clipped by 0 bases and J by 0 bases, with 9 bases between them. CDR1 is MGHRA and CDR2 is YSYEKL in the germline V gene. This CDR3 has 15 amino acids. Assay used: immunoSEQ multiplex PCR; TCRdb lists only in-frame clones, some missing. The sample contains about 12,000 clones, more than 75% of which appear only once. This clonotype was obtained from a human donor with HPV-associated anogenital cancer. Collection took place from a patient who underwent chemoradiotherapy. This rearrangement joins TRBV4-1 to TRBJ2-7, with D perhaps assigned TRBD1 or TRBD2 (5 bases each). As DNA, the CDR3 is TGCGCCAGCAGCCAAGATATGGGGGTCTCCTACGAGCAGTACTTC. It codes for CASSQDMGVSYEQYF.